The 5 T cell receptor beta chains listed next were all sequenced from one sample in a study of shared clonotypes between healthy human individuals. Sequencing was performed with immunoSEQ multiplex PCR; in TCRdb, only in-frame clones are kept and a portion is missing. The sample consists of about 490,000 clones, 79% of them appearing once. Sequencing was performed on PBMCs. These receptors were collected from a woman in her 40s in good health. Some clones in this sample may be carry-over from other donors' samples.

The V gene is TRBV18, the J gene TRBJ2-5; no firm D call. The CDR3 has 13 amino acids. Trimming took 6 bases from V and 5 from J, leaving 13 bases between them. Germline V gives CDR1 KGHSH, CDR2 LQKENI. The CDR3 nucleotides read TGTGCCAGCTCCCCTACCACGTTGGAGACCCAGTACTTC. Its protein is CASSPTTLETQYF.

This clone was seen more than once but under ten times. The CDR3 region is CASTQGQASSYEQYF. CDR3 bases: TGTGCCAGCACCCAGGGACAGGCCAGCTCCTACGAGCAGTACTTC. V is TRBV2 and J is TRBJ2-7, with 8 positions matching TRBD1. Germline CDR1 reads SNHLY; CDR2 reads FYNNEI. The CDR3 spans 15 residues. The V segment lost 7 bases and the J segment 0 bases; nucleotides outside the gene matches: 8.

The chain uses TRBV21-1 and TRBJ2-1; TRBD1, as called in the table, went unchecked against the DNA. TRBV21-1 is a pseudogene locus. The CDR3 is made up of 15 amino acids. CDR3 in amino acids: CASSKSRDRDNEQFF. As DNA, the CDR3 is TGTGCCAGCAGCAAAAGTAGGGACAGGGACAATGAGCAGTTCTTC.

The count of this clone is one. The chain is built from TRBV12-2 and TRBJ2-7; TRBD2, the D gene given by the table, was not confirmed from the DNA. TRBV12-2 is noted as a pseudogene. The CDR3 consists of 17 residues. CDR3 nucleotide sequence: TGTGCAAGTCGCTTGACTAGCGGGAGAATATCTTTCTCCGAGCAGTACTTC. Translated: CASRLTSGRISFSEQYF.

The CDR3 coding sequence is TGCAGCGTCGTAGGGGGCGCCTCCTACGAGCAGTACTTC. It encodes CSVVGGASYEQYF. The V gene is TRBV29-1, the J gene TRBJ2-7; 7 bases agree with TRBD1. Germline trimming cut 6 bases from V and 0 bases from J; bases unmatched to any gene: 5. Germline values: CDR1 SQVTM, CDR2 ANQGSEA. This CDR3 has 13 residues.